Below, one T cell receptor beta chain is given with its context. TCRdb keeps only in-frame clones here, not all; method: immunoSEQ multiplex PCR. The table records 90,000 to 120,000 clones, 92% of them present only once. These data belong to a study of T cell changes during pregnancy in multiple sclerosis. Germline CDR1 reads MNHEY; CDR2 reads SVGAGI. Trimming stripped 7 bases from V and 8 bases from J, with 23 bases between. The CDR3 loop spans 15 amino acids. This clonotype was obtained from a female donor in good health, enrolled as a control in a pregnancy study. The sample here was peripheral blood, taken in the third trimester of pregnancy. The chain links TRBV6-5 to TRBJ1-1; D call uncertain. This chain's CDR3 is CASTPLIGGNIEAFF. The CDR3 coding sequence is TGTGCCAGCACTCCCCTGATCGGAGGAAATATCGAAGCTTTCTTT.